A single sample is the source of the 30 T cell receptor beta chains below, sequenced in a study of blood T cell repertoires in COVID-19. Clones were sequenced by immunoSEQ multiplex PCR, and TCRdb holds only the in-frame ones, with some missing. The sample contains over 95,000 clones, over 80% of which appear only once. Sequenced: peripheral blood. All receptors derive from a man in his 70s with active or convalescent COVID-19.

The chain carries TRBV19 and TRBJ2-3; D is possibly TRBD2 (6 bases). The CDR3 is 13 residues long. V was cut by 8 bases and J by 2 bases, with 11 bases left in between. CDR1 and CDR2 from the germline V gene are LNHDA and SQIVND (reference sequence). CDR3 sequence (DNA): TGTGCCAGTCCGGGACTGCCCACAGATACGCAGTATTTT. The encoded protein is CASPGLPTDTQYF.

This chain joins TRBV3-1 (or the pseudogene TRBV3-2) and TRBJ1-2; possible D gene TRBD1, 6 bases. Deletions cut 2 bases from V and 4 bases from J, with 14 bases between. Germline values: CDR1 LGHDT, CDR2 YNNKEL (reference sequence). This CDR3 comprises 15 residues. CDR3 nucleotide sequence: TGTGCCAGCAGCCAAAATCCGGGGGGCGGCTATGGCTACACCTTC. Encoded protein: CASSQNPGGGYGYTF.

The CDR3: CASSWTGRVGNTIYF. CDR3 nucleotide sequence: TGTGCCAGCAGCTGGACAGGGAGGGTTGGAAACACCATATATTTT. The rearrangement uses TRBV3-1 (or the pseudogene TRBV3-2) and TRBJ1-3, with 8 bases aligning to TRBD1. Germline trimming cut 5 bases from V and 3 bases from J; bases unmatched to any gene: 6. From germline, CDR1 is LGHDT and CDR2 YNNKEL (reference sequence). The CDR3 contains 15 residues.

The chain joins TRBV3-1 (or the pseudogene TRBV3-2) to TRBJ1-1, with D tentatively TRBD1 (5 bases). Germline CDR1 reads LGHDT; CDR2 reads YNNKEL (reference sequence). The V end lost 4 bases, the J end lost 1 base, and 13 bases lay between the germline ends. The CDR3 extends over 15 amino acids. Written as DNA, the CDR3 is TGTGCCAGCAGCCTATCCGGGGGTCGGAACACTGAAGCTTTCTTT. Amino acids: CASSLSGGRNTEAFF.

The chain's CDR3 is CAGYRVGASGNTIYF. The CDR3 DNA is TGTGCCGGTTACAGGGTCGGAGCCTCTGGAAACACCATATATTTT. The chain has TRBV30 and TRBJ1-3, with TRBD1 as a possible D gene (6 bases). With 8 bases removed from V and 0 bases from J, the gap between germline ends came to 17 bases. This CDR3 comprises 15 residues. The germline V gene has CDR1 GTSNPN and CDR2 SVGIG (reference sequence).

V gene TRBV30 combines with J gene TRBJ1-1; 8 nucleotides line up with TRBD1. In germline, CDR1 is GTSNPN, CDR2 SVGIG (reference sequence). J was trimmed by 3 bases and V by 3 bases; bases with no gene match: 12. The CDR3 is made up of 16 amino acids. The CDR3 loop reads CAWSPARTGWDTEAFF. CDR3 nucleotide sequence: TGTGCCTGGAGCCCAGCCAGGACAGGGTGGGACACTGAAGCTTTCTTT.

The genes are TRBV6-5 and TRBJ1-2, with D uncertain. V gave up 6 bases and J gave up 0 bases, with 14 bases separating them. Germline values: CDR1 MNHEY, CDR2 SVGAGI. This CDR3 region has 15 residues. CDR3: CASSWSEQSNYGYTF. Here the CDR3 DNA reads TGTGCCAGCAGCTGGTCGGAACAGTCTAACTATGGCTACACCTTC.

CDR3 DNA sequence: TGTGCCAGCAGGGGGGGGTATACAACTAATGAAAAACTGTTTTTT. Translation gives CASRGGYTTNEKLFF. V and J are TRBV6-5 and TRBJ1-4, with D possibly being TRBD1 (5 bases). Trimming cost V 6 bases and J 0 bases, with 11 bases left between them. Germline CDR1 reads MNHEY; CDR2 reads SVGAGI. The CDR3 extends over 15 amino acids.

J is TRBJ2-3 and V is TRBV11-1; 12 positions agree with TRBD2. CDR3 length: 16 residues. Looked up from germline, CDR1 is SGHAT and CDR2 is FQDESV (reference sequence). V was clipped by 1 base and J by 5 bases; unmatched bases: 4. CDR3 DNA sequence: TGTGCCAGCAGCTTAGAACTAGCGGGGGGATTAGATACGCAGTATTTT. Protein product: CASSLELAGGLDTQYF.

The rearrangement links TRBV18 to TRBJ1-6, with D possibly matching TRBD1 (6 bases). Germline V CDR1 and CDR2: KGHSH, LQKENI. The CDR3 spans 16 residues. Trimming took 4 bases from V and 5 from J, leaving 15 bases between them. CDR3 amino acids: CASSLGTLGNNSPLHF. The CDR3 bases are TGTGCCAGCTCACTCGGGACACTCGGCAATAATTCACCCCTCCACTTT.

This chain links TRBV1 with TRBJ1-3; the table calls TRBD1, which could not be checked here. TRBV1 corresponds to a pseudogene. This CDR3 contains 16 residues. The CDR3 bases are TGCACCAGCAGCCAAGATGGGGGCGGTAATGGAAACACCATATATTTT. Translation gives CTSSQDGGGNGNTIYF.

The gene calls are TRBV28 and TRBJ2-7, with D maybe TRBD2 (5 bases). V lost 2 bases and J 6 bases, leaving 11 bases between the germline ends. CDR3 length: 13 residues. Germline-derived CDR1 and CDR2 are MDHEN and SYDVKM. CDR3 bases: TGTGCCAGCAGTTTAGTGGCGGGTTTCGAGCAGTACTTC. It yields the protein CASSLVAGFEQYF.

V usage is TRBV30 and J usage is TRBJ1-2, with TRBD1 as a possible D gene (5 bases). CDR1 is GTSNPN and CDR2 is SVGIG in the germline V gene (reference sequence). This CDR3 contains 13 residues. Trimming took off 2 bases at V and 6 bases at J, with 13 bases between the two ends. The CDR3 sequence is CAWSYSGGNGYTF. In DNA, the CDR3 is TGTGCCTGGAGTTACAGTGGGGGGAATGGCTACACCTTC.

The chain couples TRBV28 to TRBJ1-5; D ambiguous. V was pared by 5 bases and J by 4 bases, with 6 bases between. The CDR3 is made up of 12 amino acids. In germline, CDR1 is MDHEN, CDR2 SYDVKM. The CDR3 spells CASSTLNQPQHF. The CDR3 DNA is TGTGCCAGCAGTACATTAAATCAGCCCCAGCATTTT.

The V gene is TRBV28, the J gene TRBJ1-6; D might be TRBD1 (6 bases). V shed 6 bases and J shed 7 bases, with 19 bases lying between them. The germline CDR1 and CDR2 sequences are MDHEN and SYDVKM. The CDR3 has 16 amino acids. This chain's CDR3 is CASRRGSGVRNSPLHF. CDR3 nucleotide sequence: TGTGCCAGCAGGAGAGGGTCAGGGGTACGGAATTCACCCCTCCACTTT.

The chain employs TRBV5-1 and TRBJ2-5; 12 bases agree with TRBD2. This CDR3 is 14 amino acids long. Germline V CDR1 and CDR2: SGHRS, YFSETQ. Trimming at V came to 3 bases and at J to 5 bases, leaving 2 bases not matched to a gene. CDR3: CASSSTSGGETQYF. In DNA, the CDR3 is TGCGCCAGCAGCTCCACTAGCGGGGGGGAGACCCAGTACTTC.

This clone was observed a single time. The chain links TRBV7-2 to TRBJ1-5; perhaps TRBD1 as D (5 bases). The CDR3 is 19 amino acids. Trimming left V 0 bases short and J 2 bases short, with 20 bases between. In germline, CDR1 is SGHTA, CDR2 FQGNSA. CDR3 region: CASSLAPALVGLGNQPQHF. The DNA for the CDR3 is TGTGCCAGCAGCTTAGCCCCAGCTCTGGTGGGACTGGGCAATCAGCCCCAGCATTTT.

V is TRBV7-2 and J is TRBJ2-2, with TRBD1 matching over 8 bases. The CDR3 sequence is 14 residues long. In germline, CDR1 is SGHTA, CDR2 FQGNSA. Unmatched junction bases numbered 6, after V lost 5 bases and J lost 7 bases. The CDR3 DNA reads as TGTGCCAGCAGCCCACAGGGGGTAGGCGGGGAGCTGTTTTTT. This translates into CASSPQGVGGELFF.

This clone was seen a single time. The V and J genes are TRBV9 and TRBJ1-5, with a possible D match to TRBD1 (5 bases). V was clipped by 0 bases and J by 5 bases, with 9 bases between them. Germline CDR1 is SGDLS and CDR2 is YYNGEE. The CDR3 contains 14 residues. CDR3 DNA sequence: TGTGCCAGCAGCGTAGCGGGGGGGGATCAGCCCCAGCATTTT. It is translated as CASSVAGGDQPQHF. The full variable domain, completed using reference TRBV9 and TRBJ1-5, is DSGVTQTPKHLITATGQRVTLRCSPRSGDLSVYWYQQSLDQGLQFLIQYYNGEERAKGNILERFSAQQFPDLHSELNLSSLELGDSALYFCASSVAGGDQPQHFGDGTRLSIL.

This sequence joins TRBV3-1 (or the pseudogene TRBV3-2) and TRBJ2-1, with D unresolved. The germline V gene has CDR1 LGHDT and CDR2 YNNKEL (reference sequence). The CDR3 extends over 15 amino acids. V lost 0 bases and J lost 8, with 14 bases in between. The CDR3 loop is CASSQDSSWRYEQFF. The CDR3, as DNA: TGTGCCAGCAGCCAAGATAGCAGTTGGAGATATGAGCAGTTCTTC.

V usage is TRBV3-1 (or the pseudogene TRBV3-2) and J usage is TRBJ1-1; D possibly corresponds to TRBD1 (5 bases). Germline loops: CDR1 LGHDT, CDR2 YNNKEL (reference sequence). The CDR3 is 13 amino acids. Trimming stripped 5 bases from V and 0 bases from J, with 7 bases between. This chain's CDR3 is CASSDSMNTEAFF. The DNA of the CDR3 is TGTGCCAGCAGCGACAGCATGAACACTGAAGCTTTCTTT.

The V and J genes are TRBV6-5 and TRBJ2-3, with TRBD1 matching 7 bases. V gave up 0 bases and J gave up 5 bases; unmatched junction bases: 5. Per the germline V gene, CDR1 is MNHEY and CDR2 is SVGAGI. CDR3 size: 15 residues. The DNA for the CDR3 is TGTGCCAGCAGTTACTCGCCAGGGGGTGGAGATACGCAGTATTTT. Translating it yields CASSYSPGGGDTQYF.

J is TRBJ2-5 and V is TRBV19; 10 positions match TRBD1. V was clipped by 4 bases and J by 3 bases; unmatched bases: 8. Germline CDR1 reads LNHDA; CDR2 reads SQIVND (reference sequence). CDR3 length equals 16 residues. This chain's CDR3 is CASSTAGGTGEETQYF. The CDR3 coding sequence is TGTGCCAGTAGTACCGCCGGGGGGACAGGGGAAGAGACCCAGTACTTC.

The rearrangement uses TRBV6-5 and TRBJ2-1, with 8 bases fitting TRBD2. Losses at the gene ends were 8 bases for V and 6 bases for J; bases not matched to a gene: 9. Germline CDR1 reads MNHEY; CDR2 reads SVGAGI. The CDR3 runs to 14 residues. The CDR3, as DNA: TGTGCCAGCGTAGAAGCGGGGGCTAGCAATGAGCAGTTCTTC. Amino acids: CASVEAGASNEQFF.

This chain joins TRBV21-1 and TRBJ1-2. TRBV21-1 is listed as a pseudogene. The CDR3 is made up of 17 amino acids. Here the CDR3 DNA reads TGTGCCAGCAGCAAAGGGGAATCGGGATGGAAGTGGTATGGCTACACCTTC. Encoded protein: CASSKGESGWKWYGYTF.

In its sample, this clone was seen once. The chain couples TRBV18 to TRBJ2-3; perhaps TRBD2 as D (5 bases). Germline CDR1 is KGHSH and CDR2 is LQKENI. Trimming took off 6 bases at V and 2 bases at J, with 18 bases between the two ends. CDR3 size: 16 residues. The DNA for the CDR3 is TGTGCCAGCTCGCGTCCCGTGGACTTCAACACAGATACGCAGTATTTT. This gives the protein CASSRPVDFNTDTQYF.

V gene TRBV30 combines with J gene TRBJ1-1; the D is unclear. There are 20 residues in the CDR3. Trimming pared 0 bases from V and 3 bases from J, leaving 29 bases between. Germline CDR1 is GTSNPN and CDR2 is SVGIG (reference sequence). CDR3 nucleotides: TGTGCCTGGAGTGTAGGTTTTGGATTCGGTCTGGGGAGGTGGGACACTGAAGCTTTCTTT. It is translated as CAWSVGFGFGLGRWDTEAFF.

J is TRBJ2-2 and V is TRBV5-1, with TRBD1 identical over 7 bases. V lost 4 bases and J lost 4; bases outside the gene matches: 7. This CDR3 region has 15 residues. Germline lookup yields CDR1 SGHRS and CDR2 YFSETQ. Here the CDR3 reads CASSTGTEGTGELFF. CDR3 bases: TGCGCCAGCAGCACCGGGACAGAGGGCACCGGGGAGCTGTTTTTT. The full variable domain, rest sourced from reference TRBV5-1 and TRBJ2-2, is KAGVTQTPRYLIKTRGQQVTLSCSPISGHRSVSWYQQTPGQGLQFLFEYFSETQRNKGNFPGRFSGRQFSNSRSEMNVSTLELGDSALYLCASSTGTEGTGELFFGEGSRLTVL.

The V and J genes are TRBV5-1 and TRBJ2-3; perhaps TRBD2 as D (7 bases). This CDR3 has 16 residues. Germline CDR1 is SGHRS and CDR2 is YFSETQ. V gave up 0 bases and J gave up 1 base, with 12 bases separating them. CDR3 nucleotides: TGCGCCAGCAGCTTGGGGGGGGGCCCACGCACAGATACGCAGTATTTT. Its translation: CASSLGGGPRTDTQYF. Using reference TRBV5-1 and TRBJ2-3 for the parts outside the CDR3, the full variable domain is KAGVTQTPRYLIKTRGQQVTLSCSPISGHRSVSWYQQTPGQGLQFLFEYFSETQRNKGNFPGRFSGRQFSNSRSEMNVSTLELGDSALYLCASSLGGGPRTDTQYFGPGTRLTVL.

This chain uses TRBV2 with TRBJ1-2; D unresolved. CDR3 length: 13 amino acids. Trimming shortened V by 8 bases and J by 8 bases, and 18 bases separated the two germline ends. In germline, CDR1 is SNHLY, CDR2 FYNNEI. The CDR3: CASRILSAAGYTF. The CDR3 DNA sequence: TGTGCCAGCCGGATATTGAGTGCGGCAGGCTACACCTTC.